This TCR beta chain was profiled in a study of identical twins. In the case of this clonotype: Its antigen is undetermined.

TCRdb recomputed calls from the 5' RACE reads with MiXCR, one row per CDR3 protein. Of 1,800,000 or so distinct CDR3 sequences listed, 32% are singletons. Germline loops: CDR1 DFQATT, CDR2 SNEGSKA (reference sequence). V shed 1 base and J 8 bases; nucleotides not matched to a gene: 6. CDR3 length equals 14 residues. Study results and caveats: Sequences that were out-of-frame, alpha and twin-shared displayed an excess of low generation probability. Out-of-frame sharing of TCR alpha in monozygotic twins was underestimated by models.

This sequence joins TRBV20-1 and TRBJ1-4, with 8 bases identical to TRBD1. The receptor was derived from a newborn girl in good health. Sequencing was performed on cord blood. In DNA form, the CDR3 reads TGCAGTGCTAGAGCTCAGGGGGCTGGGGAAAAACTGTTTTTT. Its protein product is CSARAQGAGEKLFF.